The TCR beta chain described here comes from a study of blood T cell repertoires in COVID-19. Study background: COVID-19 samples collected from the United States, Italy and Spain covered acute and convalescent phases. T cells, B-cell-depleted T cells, or PBMCs supplied cDNA or gDNA.

V lost 4 bases, J lost 2 bases, and 16 bases lay in between. Germline CDR1 SGHRS, CDR2 YFSETQ. This CDR3 region has 16 residues. Authors' methods: Reference gene primer amplification gave nucleated cell count estimates. Sequencing was performed with immunoSEQ multiplex PCR; in TCRdb, only in-frame clones are kept and a portion is missing. The DNA was the basis for D and trimming; V, J and clone size are from that table. The sample records about 230,000 clones, about four fifths being singletons. J is TRBJ1-3 and V is TRBV5-1, with D maybe TRBD1 (6 bases). Material for sequencing was peripheral blood. This TCR derives from a man aged 45-60 years with active or convalescent COVID-19. Here the CDR3 DNA reads TGCGCCAGCAGCGCCGACAGGTCTCATCCTGGAAACACCATATATTTT. It encodes CASSADRSHPGNTIYF. Variable domain in full (rest from reference TRBV5-1 and TRBJ1-3): KAGVTQTPRYLIKTRGQQVTLSCSPISGHRSVSWYQQTPGQGLQFLFEYFSETQRNKGNFPGRFSGRQFSNSRSEMNVSTLELGDSALYLCASSADRSHPGNTIYFGEGSWLTVV.